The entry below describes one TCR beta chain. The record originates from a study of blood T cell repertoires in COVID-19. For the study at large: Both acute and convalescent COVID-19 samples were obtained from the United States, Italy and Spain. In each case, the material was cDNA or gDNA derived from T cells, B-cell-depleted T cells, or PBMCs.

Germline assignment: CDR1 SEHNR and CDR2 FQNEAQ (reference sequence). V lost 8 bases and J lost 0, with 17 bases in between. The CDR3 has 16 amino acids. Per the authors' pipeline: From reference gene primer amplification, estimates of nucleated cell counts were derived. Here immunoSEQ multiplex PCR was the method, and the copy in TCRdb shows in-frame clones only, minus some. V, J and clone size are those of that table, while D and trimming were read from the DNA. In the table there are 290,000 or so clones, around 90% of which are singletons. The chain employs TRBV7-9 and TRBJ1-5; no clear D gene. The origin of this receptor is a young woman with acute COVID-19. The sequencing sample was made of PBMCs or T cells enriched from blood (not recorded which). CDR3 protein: CASAKGPGYSNQPQHF. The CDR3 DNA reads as TGTGCCAGCGCTAAGGGTCCGGGGTATAGCAATCAGCCCCAGCATTTT. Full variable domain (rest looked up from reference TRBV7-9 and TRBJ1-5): DTGVSQNPRHKITKRGQNVTFRCDPISEHNRLYWYRQTLGQGPEFLTYFQNEAQLEKSRLLSDRFSAERPKGSFSTLEIQRTEQGDSAMYLCASAKGPGYSNQPQHFGDGTRLSIL.